This TCR beta chain was profiled in a study of blood T cell repertoires in COVID-19. Study overall: T cells, B-cell-depleted T cells, or PBMCs provided the cDNA or gDNA that served as material.

In the authors' methods: Amplification with reference gene primers provided the estimates of nucleated cell counts. The repertoire was sequenced with immunoSEQ multiplex PCR; TCRdb's copy has only in-frame clones and lacks some. V, J and clone size were drawn from that table, and D and trimming were deduced from the DNA. The sample records 70,000 or so clones, around 85% being singletons. CDR3 length equals 14 residues. The germline V gene has CDR1 SGHTA and CDR2 FQGNSA. With 4 bases clipped from V and 7 bases from J, the junction kept 5 bases outside the gene matches. The chain is built from TRBV7-2 and TRBJ2-7, with 12 bases that match TRBD1. The sequence was collected from a woman older than 75 with active or convalescent COVID-19. The sample comprised peripheral blood. CDR3 sequence reads: CASSSGQGAREQYF. The CDR3 DNA sequence: TGTGCCAGCAGCTCGGGACAGGGGGCGCGAGAGCAGTACTTC.